These 11 T cell receptor beta chains came from one sample sequenced in a study of blood T cell repertoires in COVID-19 (dated by TCRdb to about 2020). Preparation of the library involved the immunoSEQ multiplex PCR assay. TCRdb stores this immuneACCESS table with in-frame sequences only. Part of the clones is absent; in the studies checked, under half of the shortfall reflects unresolved V genes, and no reason is known for the rest. The sample table contains 75,000 to 95,000 clones; only one count was recorded for 65% to 85% of them. In total, the top ten clones hold around 6.5% of the sample. The sequencing input was peripheral blood. These receptors were taken from a man aged 60 to 75 with acute or convalescent COVID-19.

The rearrangement links TRBV10-2 to TRBJ2-3, with 7 bases lining up with TRBD2. Looked up from germline, CDR1 is WSHSY and CDR2 is SAAADI. With V trimmed by 0 bases and J by 5 bases, 5 bases remained unmatched. The CDR3 consists of 15 residues. The CDR3 reads CASSESASGGDTQYF. CDR3 nucleotide sequence: TGCGCCAGCAGTGAGTCGGCTTCGGGGGGAGATACGCAGTATTTT.

The rearrangement links TRBV2 to TRBJ2-3; 13 bases map to TRBD2. Germline CDR1 SNHLY, CDR2 FYNNEI. This CDR3 comprises 16 residues. The V segment lost 7 bases and the J segment 5 bases; nucleotides outside the gene matches: 9. CDR3 in amino acids: CASTPGLAGIRDTQYF. The CDR3 region has the DNA TGTGCCAGCACCCCGGGACTAGCGGGGATCAGAGATACGCAGTATTTT.

This clone was detected a few times. The chain has TRBV2 and TRBJ1-2, with D possibly matching TRBD1 (5 bases). V dropped 4 bases and J dropped 11 bases, with 17 bases sitting between them. The germline V gene encodes CDR1 SNHLY and CDR2 FYNNEI. CDR3 length: 13 amino acids. The CDR3 spells CASSAAGLPWYTF. The CDR3 DNA reads as TGTGCCAGCAGTGCGGCGGGACTCCCGTGGTACACCTTC.

This chain uses TRBV3-1 (or the pseudogene TRBV3-2) with TRBJ1-5; D call uncertain. Trimming shortened V by 1 base and J by 2 bases, and 9 bases separated the two germline ends. The CDR3 consists of 15 residues. Germline V gene lookup returns CDR1 LGHDT and CDR2 YNNKEL (reference sequence). The CDR3 spells CASSQGSGGNQPQHF. DNA of the CDR3: TGTGCCAGCAGCCAAGGGTCGGGAGGCAATCAGCCCCAGCATTTT.

The V call is TRBV19, the J call TRBJ1-2; D might be TRBD1 (6 bases). CDR1 LNHDA and CDR2 SQIVND come from the germline V gene (reference sequence). Trimming removed 6 bases at V and 4 bases at J, with 15 bases between. The CDR3 has 14 amino acids. The chain's CDR3 is CASSQQGRAYGYTF. The CDR3, as DNA: TGTGCCAGTAGCCAACAGGGTCGGGCCTATGGCTACACCTTC.

The chain employs TRBV28 and TRBJ1-6, with TRBD1 matching over 7 bases. V lost 8 bases to trimming and J lost 10 bases; unmatched junction nucleotides: 5. This CDR3 region has 12 residues. The germline CDR1 and CDR2 sequences are MDHEN and SYDVKM. Here the CDR3 reads CASGDRESPLHF. CDR3 sequence (DNA): TGTGCCAGCGGAGACAGGGAATCACCCCTCCACTTT.

The chain uses TRBV6-5 and TRBJ1-6; TRBD1 might be the D (6 bases). This CDR3 spans 13 amino acids. Trimming cost V 8 bases and J 7 bases, with 12 bases left between them. CDR1 and CDR2 (germline): MNHEY, SVGAGI. The CDR3 loop is CASLATGNSPLHF. The CDR3 DNA reads as TGTGCCAGCTTGGCGACAGGAAATTCACCCCTCCACTTT.

The chain carries TRBV30 and TRBJ1-6; D call uncertain. Trimming removed 5 bases from V and 0 bases from J, with 5 bases in between. The CDR3 is 13 residues long. CDR1 is GTSNPN, CDR2 SVGIG, per germline (reference sequence). CDR3: CAWSGSYNSPLHF. Here the CDR3 DNA reads TGTGCCTGGTCCGGCTCCTATAATTCACCCCTCCACTTT. The full variable domain, its missing parts supplied by reference TRBV30 and TRBJ1-6, is SQTIHQWPATLVQPVGSPLSLECTVEGTSNPNLYWYRQAAGRGLQLLFYSVGIGQISSEVPQNLSASRPQDRQFILSSKKLLLSDSGFYLCAWSGSYNSPLHFGNGTRLTVT.

This clone showed up just a few times. This chain links TRBV30 with TRBJ2-1; TRBD1 matches at 9 bases. The CDR3 totals 15 residues. The germline V gene encodes CDR1 GTSNPN and CDR2 SVGIG (reference sequence). Trimming cost V 1 base and J 7 bases; bases outside gene matches: 8. The CDR3 DNA sequence: TGTGCCTGGAGTGCCGGGACAGGGAAAGGTAATGAGCAGTTCTTC. Protein: CAWSAGTGKGNEQFF.

The CDR3 nucleotides are TGTGCCTGGAAGATCCCCTGGAAAGGGGACACCGGGGAGCTGTTTTTT. Amino acid sequence: CAWKIPWKGDTGELFF. The gene calls are TRBV30 and TRBJ2-2; D might be TRBD1 (5 bases). Looked up from germline, CDR1 is GTSNPN and CDR2 is SVGIG (reference sequence). This CDR3 comprises 16 residues. The V end was cut by 4 bases, the J end by 3 bases, with 18 bases between.

This clone has only one observation. The chain recombines TRBV5-8 with TRBJ1-4; a weak D match, TRBD1 (5 bases). The germline gives CDR1 SGHTS, CDR2 YDEGEE. The CDR3 spans 16 residues. Trimming pared 4 bases from V and 5 bases from J, leaving 18 bases between. In DNA form, the CDR3 reads TGTGCCAGCAGCGTACGTGAGGCCGACAGCAATGAAAAACTGTTTTTT. Its protein is CASSVREADSNEKLFF. The full variable domain, completed using reference TRBV5-8 and TRBJ1-4, is EAGVTQSPTHLIKTRGQQATLRCSPISGHTSVYWYQQALGLGLQFLLWYDEGEERNRGNFPPRFSGRQFPNYSSELNVNALELEDSALYLCASSVREADSNEKLFFGSGTQLSVL.